This T cell receptor (beta chain) appears in the sequencing data of a study of cytomegalovirus exposure and HLA in healthy donors. In the PCR, 60 Vbeta and 13 Jbeta primers were used. Produced via immunoSEQ multiplex PCR; TCRdb's table is partial and in-frame only. The table lists 150,000 to 200,000 clones, 75% to 80% of them singletons. This clone occurred a few times. What it binds is unknown. The junction differs from germline at one of its ends, possibly a read error. Study observations and caveats: In a later analysis, at a false discovery rate of 0.05, roughly 17,000 TCR beta sequences matched HLA alleles.

CDR1 MNHNS and CDR2 SASEGT come from the germline V gene. The CDR3 is made up of 17 amino acids. This sequence was found in a woman in her forties or fifties in good health and CMV-seropositive. The specimen was PBMCs. The chain combines TRBV6-1 with TRBJ2-1; 7 nucleotides align to TRBD1. The CDR3 nucleotides are TGTGCCAGCAGGGAAGACAGGGCGCTAAGCTCCTACAATGAGCAGTTCTTC. It yields the protein CASREDRALSSYNEQFF.